This T cell receptor beta chain was obtained from a study of T cell responses to AZD1222 COVID-19 vaccine. Study context: Pooling of second doses given at about 4 or about 12 weeks was done. Findings of the study overall: Spike as a whole was targeted by vaccine-associated CD4 TCRs, dominant at 160-218 and 743-854. Without day 14 samples, only post-peak T cell repertoires were studied. Among spike-specific TCRs, nearly half reportedly target unmutated variant regions.

Trimming stripped 1 base from V and 5 bases from J, with 5 bases between. Germline V gene lookup returns CDR1 KGHSH and CDR2 LQKENI. The CDR3 totals 12 residues. As for this clone: The antigen remains unidentified. The identical CDR3 is also encoded by other nucleotide sequences in the sample.

The assay was immunoSEQ multiplex PCR, and TCRdb's table has in-frame clones only and misses some. Of about 140,000 clones in the sample, about 92% were seen once. This specimen was peripheral blood, taken on day 0 of AZD1222 vaccination. This TCR came from an adult in good health. J is TRBJ2-5 and V is TRBV18, with D hard to call. The CDR3 region is CASSPRGETQYF. The CDR3 region has the DNA TGTGCCAGCTCACCACGTGGTGAGACCCAGTACTTC.